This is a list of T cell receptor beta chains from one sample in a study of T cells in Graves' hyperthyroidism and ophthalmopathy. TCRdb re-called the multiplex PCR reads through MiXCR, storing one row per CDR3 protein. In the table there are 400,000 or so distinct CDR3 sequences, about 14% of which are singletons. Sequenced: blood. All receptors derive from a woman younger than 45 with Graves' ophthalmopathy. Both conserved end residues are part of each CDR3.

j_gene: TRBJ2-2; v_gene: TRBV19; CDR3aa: CASSPNNWPALRGSNTGELFF
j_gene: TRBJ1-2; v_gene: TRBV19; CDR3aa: CASSMLNSGQGGGYTF
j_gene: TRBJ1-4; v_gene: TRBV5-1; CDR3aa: CASSLGAATNEKLFF
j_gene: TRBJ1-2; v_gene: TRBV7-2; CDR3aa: CASSLVQGGGYTF
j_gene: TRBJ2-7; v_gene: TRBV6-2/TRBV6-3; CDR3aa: CASRVSRLYEQHF
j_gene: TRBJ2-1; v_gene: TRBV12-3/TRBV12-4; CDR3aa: CASAKGGDNEQFF
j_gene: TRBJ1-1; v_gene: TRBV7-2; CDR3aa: CASSLFFLRAEKAFF
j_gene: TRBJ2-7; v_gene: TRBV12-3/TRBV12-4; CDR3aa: CASSATGKALSYEQYF
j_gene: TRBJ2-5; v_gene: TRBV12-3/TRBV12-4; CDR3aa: CASSFSRTSGGRGETQYF
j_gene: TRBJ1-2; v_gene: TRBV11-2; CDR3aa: CASSLDSANYGYTF
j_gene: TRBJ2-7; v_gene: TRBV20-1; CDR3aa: CSAALPGQGYEQYF
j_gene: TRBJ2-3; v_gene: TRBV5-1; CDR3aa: CASSLAASFSTDTQYF
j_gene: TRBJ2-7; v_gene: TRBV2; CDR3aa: CASRAGTGTEQYF
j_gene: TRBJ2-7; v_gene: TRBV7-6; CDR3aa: CASSLASAFGFLCYEQYF
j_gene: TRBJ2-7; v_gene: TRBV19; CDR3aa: CATCLGGYEQYF
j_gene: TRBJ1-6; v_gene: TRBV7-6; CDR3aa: CASSPTNKNSPLHF
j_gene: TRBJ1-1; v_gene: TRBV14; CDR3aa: CASGQVRNTEAFF
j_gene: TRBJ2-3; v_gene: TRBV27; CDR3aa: CASSDRLAVTDTQYF
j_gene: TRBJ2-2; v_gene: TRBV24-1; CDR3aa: CATSDGTSDGELFF
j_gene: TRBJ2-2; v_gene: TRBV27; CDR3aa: CASSFLPGGIGGELFF
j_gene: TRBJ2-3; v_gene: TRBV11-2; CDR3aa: CASSFSLRTDTQYF
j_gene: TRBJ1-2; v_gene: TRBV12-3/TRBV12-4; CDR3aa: CASSPGTGGINYGYTF